The 17 T cell receptor beta chains given below trace back to one sample, sequenced in a study of low-dose radiotherapy and immunotherapy resistance in tumors. TRAV and TRBV primers primed cDNA for both TCRalpha and TCRbeta. Over about 19 PCR cycles, TCRs were amplified from a constant-region primer and V-primer adapter. TCRdb reprocessed the reads via MiXCR and lists one record per CDR3 protein. Seen here are roughly 14,000 distinct CDR3 sequences, approximately 57% observed once, and the top ten hold less than 10%. Receptor source: a human donor with advanced metastatic prostate, ovarian, gallbladder or colorectal cancer (not recorded which). This table probably holds off-target reads from a library built for another chain.

The V gene is TRBV11-2, the J gene TRBJ1-2, with D possibly being TRBD1 (6 bases). The V end was cut by 4 bases, the J end by 3 bases, with 6 bases between. The CDR3 contains 12 residues. Germline loops: CDR1 SGHAT, CDR2 FQNNGV. The CDR3 nucleotides read TGTGCCAGCAGCTCAGGGGACTATGGCTACACCTTC. As protein: CASSSGDYGYTF. Complete variable domain (other parts from reference TRBV11-2 and TRBJ1-2): EAGVAQSPRYKIIEKRQSVAFWCNPISGHATLYWYQQILGQGPKLLIQFQNNGVVDDSQLPKDRFSAERLKGVDSTLKIQPAKLEDSAVYLCASSSGDYGYTFGSGTRLTVV.

This clonotype was seen a few times. The chain combines TRBV12-3 or TRBV12-4 with TRBJ2-6; D is possibly TRBD2 (5 bases). Trimming removed 4 bases at V and 4 bases at J, with 11 bases between. This CDR3 comprises 15 residues. CDR3 in DNA: TGTGCCAGCAGTTCAGCCGAGGGAGGGGCCAACGTCCTGACTTTC. It is translated as CASSSAEGGANVLTF.

This clonotype was counted a few times. The CDR3 here is CASTPRRVPDTQYF. DNA for the CDR3: TGTGCCAGCACCCCGCGGAGGGTTCCAGATACGCAGTATTTT. The gene calls are TRBV28 and TRBJ2-3; possible D gene TRBD2, 6 bases. This CDR3 is 14 amino acids long. Trimming shortened V by 7 bases and J by 4 bases, and 15 bases separated the two germline ends. Looked up from germline, CDR1 is MDHEN and CDR2 is SYDVKM.

The rearrangement links TRBV9 to TRBJ2-3; TRBD1 is a possible D gene (6 bases). V lost 1 base and J lost 4, with 10 bases in between. The CDR3 runs to 14 residues. The germline CDR1 and CDR2 sequences are SGDLS and YYNGEE. CDR3 loop: CASSVKDRADTQYF. The CDR3 region has the DNA TGTGCCAGCAGCGTAAAGGACAGAGCAGATACGCAGTATTTT.

The chain is built from TRBV11-2 and TRBJ2-3, with a weak D call TRBD2 (5 bases). Per germline, CDR1 SGHAT and CDR2 FQNNGV. The CDR3 runs 15 residues. V lost 5 bases, J lost 9 bases, and 21 bases lay in between. The CDR3 DNA reads as TGTGCCAGCAGCCCTCCGGAGGATAGGCTGATGACGCAGTATTTT. Protein sequence: CASSPPEDRLMTQYF.

J is TRBJ2-5 and V is TRBV12-3 or TRBV12-4, with D perhaps given as TRBD1 or TRBD2 (6 bases each). V was trimmed by 4 bases and J by 2 bases, leaving 8 bases between them. The CDR3 has 13 amino acids. Here the CDR3 reads CASSSGAQETQYF. Here the CDR3 DNA reads TGTGCCAGCAGTTCGGGGGCTCAAGAGACCCAGTACTTC.

The chain couples TRBV13 to TRBJ1-5; no clear D gene. The germline V and J ends were trimmed by 3 bases and 1 base, with 7 bases remaining between them. Germline CDR1 and CDR2: PRHDT and FYEKMQ (reference sequence). The CDR3 length is 14 residues. The CDR3 bases are TGTGCCAGCAGCTTTTCTGGAAGCAATCAGCCCCAGCATTTT. This codes for CASSFSGSNQPQHF. Full variable domain (rest looked up from reference TRBV13 and TRBJ1-5): AAGVIQSPRHLIKEKRETATLKCYPIPRHDTVYWYQQGPGQDPQFLISFYEKMQSDKGSIPDRFSAQQFSDYHSELNMSSLELGDSALYFCASSFSGSNQPQHFGDGTRLSIL.

V gene TRBV2 combines with J gene TRBJ1-5; D ambiguous. The ends were cut back, 10 bases at V and 4 bases at J, with 20 bases in the middle. The CDR3 contains 15 residues. Germline CDR1 is SNHLY and CDR2 is FYNNEI. CDR3 protein: CAIRFAGGSNQPQHF. The CDR3 nucleotides read TGTGCCATTCGATTCGCCGGCGGGTCAAATCAGCCCCAGCATTTT.

The CDR3 DNA is TGCAGTGCAAGAAGGGGGAGAGGAGGAGATACGCAGTATTTT. It specifies CSARRGRGGDTQYF. The V gene is TRBV20-1, the J gene TRBJ2-3; perhaps TRBD1 as D (6 bases). This CDR3 spans 14 amino acids. Germline assignment: CDR1 DFQATT and CDR2 SNEGSKA (reference sequence). Trimming cost V 6 bases and J 5 bases, with 18 bases left between them.

This clonotype has just a few counts. The chain links TRBV5-4 to TRBJ2-2; D not resolved. Between the trimmed V and J ends, which lost 4 bases and 5 bases, there was a span of 24 bases. This CDR3 comprises 18 residues. Germline lookup yields CDR1 SGHNT and CDR2 YYREEE (reference sequence). The CDR3, as DNA: TGTGCCAGCAGCGCCTCGATCGCGGATTGGACGAGAACCGGGGAGCTGTTTTTT. Translating gives CASSASIADWTRTGELFF.

This clonotype was counted only a few times. The gene calls are TRBV10-3 and TRBJ2-1, with D hard to call. CDR3 size: 12 residues. Germline CDR1 reads ENHRY; CDR2 reads SYGVKD. V was shortened by 2 bases and J by 6 bases, with 5 bases between the two germline ends. The CDR3 DNA is TGTGCCATCAGTGAGGCCGGCAATGAGCAGTTCTTC. Translation: CAISEAGNEQFF.

The chain joins TRBV28 to TRBJ2-6, with TRBD1 identical over 7 bases. CDR3 length: 17 residues. Per germline, CDR1 MDHEN and CDR2 SYDVKM. With 5 bases clipped from V and 2 bases from J, the junction kept 9 bases outside the gene matches. This CDR3 reads CASSTEQGTTGANVLTF. In DNA, the CDR3 is TGTGCCAGCAGTACTGAACAGGGGACAACTGGGGCCAACGTCCTGACTTTC.

This clonotype is a singleton in its sample. This chain links TRBV28 with TRBJ2-7; unclear D gene. Germline V gene lookup returns CDR1 MDHEN and CDR2 SYDVKM. Deletions cut 2 bases from V and 2 bases from J, with 7 bases between. The CDR3 sequence is 13 residues long. CDR3: CASSLPTTYEQYF. CDR3 bases: TGTGCCAGCAGTTTACCCACGACCTACGAGCAGTACTTC.

There are a few counts of this clonotype. The chain is built from TRBV28 and TRBJ1-4; perhaps TRBD1 as D (6 bases). The CDR3 sequence is 14 residues long. The germline V gene has CDR1 MDHEN and CDR2 SYDVKM. V shed 2 bases and J shed 8 bases, with 12 bases lying between them. The CDR3 DNA reads as TGTGCCAGCAGTTTACCACAGGGTGACGAAAAACTGTTTTTT. It translates to CASSLPQGDEKLFF.

V gene TRBV6-5 combines with J gene TRBJ1-1; D ambiguous. The CDR3 has 13 amino acids. Germline CDR1 reads MNHEY; CDR2 reads SVGAGI. The V end was cut by 2 bases, the J end by 4 bases, with 8 bases between. CDR3 protein: CASSYGSSTEAFF. For the CDR3, the DNA is TGTGCCAGCAGTTACGGGAGTTCCACTGAAGCTTTCTTT.

This clonotype was counted between two and nine times. The chain carries TRBV4-1 and TRBJ1-2; perhaps TRBD1 as D (5 bases). V dropped 4 bases and J dropped 8 bases, with 17 bases sitting between them. This CDR3 has 14 residues. Germline loops: CDR1 MGHRA, CDR2 YSYEKL. The CDR3 region is CASSRTGTWKGYTF. In nucleotides, the CDR3 is TGCGCCAGCAGCCGCACCGGGACTTGGAAAGGCTACACCTTC.

This clonotype has just a few counts. The chain combines TRBV4-2 with TRBJ2-7; D could derive from TRBD1 or TRBD2 (5 bases each). V lost 4 bases and J lost 2, with 18 bases in between. The CDR3 covers 16 residues. Germline V gene sequence: CDR1 LGHNA, CDR2 YNFKEQ. The CDR3 reads CASSPGRGTDTYEQYF. The CDR3 DNA reads as TGTGCCAGCAGCCCTGGTCGAGGGACGGATACCTACGAGCAGTACTTC.